The next 20 T cell receptor beta chains were all read from a single sample in a study of Graves' ophthalmopathy and Graves' hyperthyroidism. TCR beta CDR3 regions were amplified from RNA transcripts. Scientists carried out first-round RT-PCR using HTBI primers and then a second-round multiplex PCR. MiXCR, run by TCRdb on the multiplex PCR reads, gives a single entry per CDR3 protein. Here the sample spans around 600,000 distinct CDR3 sequences, roughly 39% being singletons. The sequenced sample was peripheral blood. Every receptor here comes from an adult man with Graves' ophthalmopathy.

This chain connects TRBV3-1 to TRBJ2-2; D perhaps matches TRBD2 (5 bases). The V end was cut by 7 bases, the J end by 6 bases, with 12 bases between. Germline V gives CDR1 LGHDT, CDR2 YNNKEL (reference sequence). There are 13 residues in the CDR3. Written as DNA, the CDR3 is TGTGCCAGCAACCCACGGGGTGCCGGGGAGCTGTTTTTT. Translating gives CASNPRGAGELFF.

V gene TRBV7-9 combines with J gene TRBJ2-3, with TRBD2 matching 14 bases. This CDR3 is 14 amino acids long. CDR1 and CDR2 from the germline V gene are SEHNR and FQNEAQ (reference sequence). J lost 9 bases, V lost 1 base, and 0 bases had no gene match. CDR3 protein: CASSLGLAGGTQYF. The CDR3 DNA reads TGTGCCAGCAGCTTAGGACTAGCGGGGGGGACGCAGTATTTT.

A few counts support this clonotype. The genes are TRBV12-5 and TRBJ1-2, with D possibly being TRBD1 (6 bases). Germline lookup yields CDR1 LGHNT and CDR2 FRNRAP. The CDR3 is made up of 14 amino acids. The CDR3 DNA follows: TGTGCCAGCAGCCACAGGGTTTCGAACTATGGCTACACCTTC. Amino acids: CASSHRVSNYGYTF.

This clonotype has just a few counts. The J gene is TRBJ2-2, the V gene TRBV7-2, with 7 bases matching TRBD1. Trimming at V came to 5 bases and at J to 4 bases, leaving 13 bases not matched to a gene. The CDR3 runs to 17 residues. In germline, CDR1 is SGHTA, CDR2 FQGNSA. CDR3 residues: CASSQDYQGVGTGELFF. For the CDR3, the DNA is TGTGCCAGCAGCCAAGATTACCAGGGGGTAGGCACCGGGGAGCTGTTTTTT.

This clonotype has a single count. A read error may explain this, as a much larger clone is one base away. The chain joins TRBV7-9 to TRBJ2-5; no clear D. The V gene's germline CDR1 is SEHNR and CDR2 FQNEAQ (reference sequence). This CDR3 region has 13 residues. V was cut by 1 base and J by 5 bases, with 8 bases left in between. CDR3 nucleotides: TGTGCCAGCAGCTTAGAAGCGCGGGAGACCCAGTACTTC. It yields the protein CASSLEARETQYF.

This clonotype was counted between two and nine times. The gene calls are TRBV20-1 and TRBJ1-1; 7 nucleotides align to TRBD1. CDR1 and CDR2 from the germline V gene are DFQATT and SNEGSKA (reference sequence). Germline trimming cut 3 bases from V and 1 base from J; bases unmatched to any gene: 2. CDR3 length: 13 amino acids. As DNA, the CDR3 is TGCAGTGCTAGGAGGACAGGGAACACTGAAGCTTTCTTT. Protein: CSARRTGNTEAFF.

This chain uses TRBV15 with TRBJ1-4, with TRBD1 identical over 11 bases. The CDR3 covers 15 residues. V gave up 8 bases and J gave up 7 bases; unmatched junction bases: 9. Germline V gene data show CDR1 as LNHNV and CDR2 as YYDKDF (reference sequence). CDR3 DNA: TGTGCCACCGAGGACAGGGGGCGACGCACTGAAAAACTGTTTTTT. It specifies CATEDRGRRTEKLFF.

The CDR3 loop is CASKERPQETQYF. In DNA form, the CDR3 reads TGTGCCAGCAAAGAGCGTCCACAAGAGACCCAGTACTTC. The V call is TRBV9, the J call TRBJ2-5; D unclear. Trimming cost V 6 bases and J 2 bases, with 11 bases left between them. CDR1 SGDLS and CDR2 YYNGEE come from the germline V gene. The CDR3 contains 13 residues.

This clonotype was detected a few times. A much larger clone differs from this one at a single base, so this may be a read error. The genes are TRBV6-5 and TRBJ2-7; TRBD1 matches at 12 bases. V lost 1 base to trimming and J lost 3 bases; unmatched junction nucleotides: 1. Germline loops: CDR1 MNHEY, CDR2 SVGAGI. The CDR3 is 15 amino acids. The CDR3 sequence is CASSYWDRGHYEQYF. The CDR3 DNA reads as TGTGCCAGCAGTTACTGGGACAGGGGGCACTACGAGCAGTACTTC.

The chain couples TRBV6-6 to TRBJ2-5; D remains unclear. Looked up from germline, CDR1 is MNHNY and CDR2 is SVGAGI (reference sequence). The V end was cut by 4 bases, the J end by 5 bases, with 11 bases between. There are 13 residues in the CDR3. The CDR3, as DNA: TGTGCCAGCAGTTTGAGGCAGTCGGAGACCCAGTACTTC. This sequence encodes CASSLRQSETQYF.

The CDR3 region is CASGAGGPKEQYF. CDR3 in DNA: TGTGCCAGCGGCGCGGGAGGGCCTAAAGAGCAGTACTTC. The V call is TRBV2, the J call TRBJ2-7, with 9 positions matching TRBD2. Trimming at V came to 8 bases and at J to 7 bases, leaving 9 bases not matched to a gene. Per germline, CDR1 SNHLY and CDR2 FYNNEI. The CDR3 length is 13 residues.

This clonotype was seen a handful of times. The genes are TRBV12-3 or TRBV12-4 and TRBJ1-1, with 9 bases aligning to TRBD1. V lost 5 bases to trimming and J lost 4 bases; unmatched junction nucleotides: 5. The CDR3 covers 14 residues. CDR3 DNA sequence: TGTGCCAGCAGTGGCCTGACAGGGGGCACTGAAGCTTTCTTT. It is translated as CASSGLTGGTEAFF.

This clonotype has a handful of counts. The V and J genes are TRBV20-1 and TRBJ2-7, with TRBD2 matching 13 bases. The CDR3 covers 15 residues. V shed 3 bases and J 4 bases; nucleotides not matched to a gene: 6. CDR1 and CDR2 from the germline V gene are DFQATT and SNEGSKA (reference sequence). The CDR3 here is CSASRLAGGAYEQYF. The CDR3 DNA reads as TGCAGTGCTAGCCGACTAGCGGGGGGTGCATACGAGCAGTACTTC.

This clonotype has a count of ten or more. The J gene is TRBJ2-7, the V gene TRBV7-8; D tentatively fits TRBD1 or TRBD2 (5 bases each). The ends were cut back, 7 bases at V and 2 bases at J, with 18 bases in the middle. Germline V lookup: CDR1 SGHVS, CDR2 FQNEAQ. The CDR3 contains 15 residues. The CDR3: CASTPGHPDPYEQYF. The DNA of the CDR3 is TGTGCCAGCACCCCGGGGCACCCGGACCCCTACGAGCAGTACTTC.

This clonotype showed up many times. CDR3 nucleotides: TGTGCCAGCAGCCAGACAGGGATCTCCTACGAGCAGTACTTC. Translated, it gives CASSQTGISYEQYF. This rearrangement joins TRBV7-9 to TRBJ2-7; 7 positions agree with TRBD1. V gave up 5 bases and J gave up 0 bases; unmatched junction bases: 4. The CDR3 length is 14 residues. CDR1 and CDR2 (germline): SEHNR, FQNEAQ (reference sequence).

This clonotype has ten or more counts. CDR3 loop: CASSLMTGPGELFF. The DNA of the CDR3 is TGCGCCAGCAGCTTGATGACAGGGCCCGGGGAGCTGTTTTTT. The chain has TRBV5-1 and TRBJ2-2; 7 bases are shared with TRBD1. The CDR3 totals 14 residues. J lost 6 bases, V lost 1 base, and 3 bases had no gene match. Per the germline V gene, CDR1 is SGHRS and CDR2 is YFSETQ.

In this sample, this clonotype turned up a few times. The V and J genes are TRBV5-1 and TRBJ2-7; 9 bases fit TRBD1. With V trimmed by 5 bases and J by 4 bases, 10 bases remained unmatched. The CDR3 length is 15 residues. Germline CDR1 and CDR2: SGHRS and YFSETQ. CDR3 residues: CASRPLDRGGYEQYF. DNA for the CDR3: TGCGCCAGCAGACCCCTGGACAGGGGCGGGTACGAGCAGTACTTC. The whole variable domain, filled in from reference TRBV5-1 and TRBJ2-7, reads KAGVTQTPRYLIKTRGQQVTLSCSPISGHRSVSWYQQTPGQGLQFLFEYFSETQRNKGNFPGRFSGRQFSNSRSEMNVSTLELGDSALYLCASRPLDRGGYEQYFGPGTRLTVT.

The chain uses TRBV29-1 and TRBJ1-5; a weak D match, TRBD1 (5 bases). CDR1 is SQVTM, CDR2 ANQGSEA, per germline. This CDR3 is 14 amino acids long. Written as DNA, the CDR3 is TGCAGTTTAGTCCAGGGATCCGGCAATCAGCCCCAGCATTTT. It specifies CSLVQGSGNQPQHF.

This clonotype has ten or more counts. This chain joins TRBV10-3 and TRBJ2-5; D may be TRBD1 or TRBD2 (5 bases each). CDR3 length: 13 amino acids. Trimming took off 6 bases at V and 5 bases at J, with 13 bases between the two ends. Germline CDR1 and CDR2: ENHRY and SYGVKD. CDR3 residues: CAIRSREGETQYF. The CDR3 DNA reads TGTGCCATCAGAAGTCGAGAGGGGGAGACCCAGTACTTC.

This clonotype has more than one count but fewer than ten. This chain connects TRBV5-1 to TRBJ1-1; D might be TRBD1 (5 bases). There are 16 residues in the CDR3. Germline CDR1 reads SGHRS; CDR2 reads YFSETQ. The V end was cut by 0 bases, the J end by 0 bases, with 12 bases between. The CDR3 sequence: CASSLDRSYLNTEAFF. The CDR3 bases are TGCGCCAGCAGCTTGGACAGGTCATACCTGAACACTGAAGCTTTCTTT.